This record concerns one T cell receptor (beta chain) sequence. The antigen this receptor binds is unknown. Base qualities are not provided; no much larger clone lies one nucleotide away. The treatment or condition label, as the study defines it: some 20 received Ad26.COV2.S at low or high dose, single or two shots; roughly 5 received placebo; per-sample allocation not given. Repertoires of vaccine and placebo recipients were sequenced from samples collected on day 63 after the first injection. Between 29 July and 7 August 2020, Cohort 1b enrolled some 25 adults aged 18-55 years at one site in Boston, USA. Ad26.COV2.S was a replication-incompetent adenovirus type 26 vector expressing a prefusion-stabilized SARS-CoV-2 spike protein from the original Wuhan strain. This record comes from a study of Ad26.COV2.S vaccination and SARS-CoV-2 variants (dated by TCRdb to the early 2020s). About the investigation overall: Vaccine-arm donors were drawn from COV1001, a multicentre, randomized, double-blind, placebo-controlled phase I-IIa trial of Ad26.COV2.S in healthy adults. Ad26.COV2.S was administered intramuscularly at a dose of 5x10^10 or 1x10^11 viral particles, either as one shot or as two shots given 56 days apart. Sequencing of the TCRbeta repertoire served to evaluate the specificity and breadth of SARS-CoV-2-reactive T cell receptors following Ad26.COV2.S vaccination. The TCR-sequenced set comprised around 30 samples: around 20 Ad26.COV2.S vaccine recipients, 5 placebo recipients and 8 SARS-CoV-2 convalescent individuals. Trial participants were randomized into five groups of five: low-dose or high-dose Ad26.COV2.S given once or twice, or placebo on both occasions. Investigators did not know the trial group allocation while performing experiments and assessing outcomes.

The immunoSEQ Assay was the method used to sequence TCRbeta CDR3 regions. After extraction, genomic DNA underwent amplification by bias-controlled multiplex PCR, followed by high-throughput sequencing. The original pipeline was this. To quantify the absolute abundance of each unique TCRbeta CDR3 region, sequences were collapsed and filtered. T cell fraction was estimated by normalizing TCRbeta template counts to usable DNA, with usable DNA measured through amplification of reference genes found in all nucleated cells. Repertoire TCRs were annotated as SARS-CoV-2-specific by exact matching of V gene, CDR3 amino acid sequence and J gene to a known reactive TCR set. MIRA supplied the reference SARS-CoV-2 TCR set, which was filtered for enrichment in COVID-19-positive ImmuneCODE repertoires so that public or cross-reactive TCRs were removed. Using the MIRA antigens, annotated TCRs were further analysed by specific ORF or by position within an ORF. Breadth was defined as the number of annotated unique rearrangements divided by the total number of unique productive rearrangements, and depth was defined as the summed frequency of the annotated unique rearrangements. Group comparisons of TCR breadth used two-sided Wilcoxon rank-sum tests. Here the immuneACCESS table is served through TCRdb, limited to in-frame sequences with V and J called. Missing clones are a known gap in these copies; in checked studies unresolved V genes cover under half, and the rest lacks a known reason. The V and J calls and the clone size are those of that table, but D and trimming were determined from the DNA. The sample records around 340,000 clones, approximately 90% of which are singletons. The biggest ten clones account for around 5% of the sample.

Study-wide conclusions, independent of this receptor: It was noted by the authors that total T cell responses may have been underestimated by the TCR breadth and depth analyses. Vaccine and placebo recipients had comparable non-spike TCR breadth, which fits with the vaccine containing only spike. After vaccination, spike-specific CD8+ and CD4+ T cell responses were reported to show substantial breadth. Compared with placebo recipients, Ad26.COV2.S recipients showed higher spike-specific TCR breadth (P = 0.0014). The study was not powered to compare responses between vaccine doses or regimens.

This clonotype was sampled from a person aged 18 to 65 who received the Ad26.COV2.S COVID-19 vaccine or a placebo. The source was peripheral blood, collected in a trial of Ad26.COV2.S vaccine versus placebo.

Here the CDR3 is given as CASRQDRAQFF. The DNA sequence follows: TGTGCCAGCAGACAAGACAGGGCGCAGTTCTTC. The receptor chain draws on TRBV6-5 and TRBJ2-1, and TRBD1 aligns with 7 junction nucleotides. Taken from the germline V gene, the CDR1 and CDR2 loops are MNHEY and SVGAGI. Counted from cysteine to phenylalanine, this CDR3 has 11 amino acids. Here the CDR3 DNA is all that survives: 33 bases in frame from base 1. The germline V end is reduced by 6 bases and the J end by 12 bases; junction bases left unmatched: 5.